This T cell receptor beta chain is drawn from a study of glioma-infiltrating T cells after dendritic cell vaccination. Findings and caveats of the study: TCR clonality showed no direct relationship with survival.

The primer mix had 60 V beta and 13 J beta primers. TCRdb's table, derived via immunoSEQ multiplex PCR, lists solely in-frame clones and lacks some. The repertoire holds approximately 60,000 clones, with 86% as singletons. The CDR3 length is 15 residues. From germline, CDR1 is LNHDA and CDR2 SQIVND (reference sequence). Germline trimming cut 4 bases from V and 3 bases from J; bases unmatched to any gene: 4. Comments on this clone: Its antigen is not known.

Time point here: after dendritic cell vaccination, including at tumor progression/relapse. The source of this sequence is a human donor with glioblastoma. The sample was blood, taken after dendritic cell vaccination. V and J are TRBV19 and TRBJ1-2, with 11 positions matching TRBD1. The DNA of the CDR3 is TGTGCCAGTAGTAACGGACAGGGGGCTTACTATGGCTACACCTTC. Protein: CASSNGQGAYYGYTF.